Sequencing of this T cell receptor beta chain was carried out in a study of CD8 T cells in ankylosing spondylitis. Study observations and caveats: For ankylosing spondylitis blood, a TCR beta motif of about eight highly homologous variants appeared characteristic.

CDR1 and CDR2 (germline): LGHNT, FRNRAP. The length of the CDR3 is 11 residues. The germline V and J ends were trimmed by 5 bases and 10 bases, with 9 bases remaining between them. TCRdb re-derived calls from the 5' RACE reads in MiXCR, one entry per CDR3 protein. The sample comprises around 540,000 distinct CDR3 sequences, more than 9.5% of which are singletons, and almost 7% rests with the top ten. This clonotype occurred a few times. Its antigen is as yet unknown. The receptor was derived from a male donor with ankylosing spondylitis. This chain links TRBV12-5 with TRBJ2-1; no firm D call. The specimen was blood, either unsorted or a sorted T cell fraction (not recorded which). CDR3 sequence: CASGRSREQFF. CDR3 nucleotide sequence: TGTGCTAGTGGTCGATCACGGGAGCAGTTCTTC.